The 26 T cell receptor beta chains below all came from one sample that was sequenced in a study of neurological immune-mediated disorders. TCRdb processed the 5' RACE reads anew with MiXCR; each CDR3 protein has one entry. The sample consists of about 59,000 distinct CDR3 sequences, 20% to 30% of them appearing once. Time point defined: technical triplicate 2. The sample was PBMCs. The source of these receptors is a man between 60 and 75 years old with HTLV-1-associated myelopathy (HAM/TSP).

This clonotype has a count of ten or more. CDR3 residues: CASSSLSSYNEQFF. The CDR3 nucleotides are TGTGCCAGCAGCTCCCTAAGCTCCTACAATGAGCAGTTCTTC. The chain is built from TRBV7-8 and TRBJ2-1; D not resolved. CDR3 length: 14 residues. V lost 4 bases and J 0 bases, leaving 7 bases between the germline ends. CDR1 is SGHVS and CDR2 is FQNEAQ in the germline V gene. The whole variable domain, remainder taken from reference TRBV7-8 and TRBJ2-1, is GAGVSQSPRYKVAKRGQDVALRCDPISGHVSLFWYQQALGQGPEFLTYFQNEAQLDKSGLPSDRFFAERPEGSVSTLKIQRTQQEDSAVYLCASSSLSSYNEQFFGPGTRLTVL.

This clonotype was counted ten times or more. DNA for the CDR3: TGCGCCAGCAGCCCGGCTATAGGAGGGGGCACTGAAGCTTTCTTT. It encodes CASSPAIGGGTEAFF. V is TRBV5-1 and J is TRBJ1-1; tentatively, D is TRBD1 (6 bases). V lost 4 bases to trimming and J lost 4 bases, with 17 bases between them. The CDR3 has 15 amino acids. Germline CDR1 and CDR2: SGHRS and YFSETQ. Full variable domain (outside the CDR3, taken from reference TRBV5-1 and TRBJ1-1): KAGVTQTPRYLIKTRGQQVTLSCSPISGHRSVSWYQQTPGQGLQFLFEYFSETQRNKGNFPGRFSGRQFSNSRSEMNVSTLELGDSALYLCASSPAIGGGTEAFFGQGTRLTVV.

This clonotype has a handful of counts. The chain carries TRBV30 and TRBJ2-5; TRBD1 matches 10 bases. This CDR3 spans 15 amino acids. V gave up 4 bases and J gave up 5 bases; unmatched junction bases: 10. The germline gives CDR1 GTSNPN, CDR2 SVGIG (reference sequence). The CDR3 region has the DNA TGTGCCTGGACCCATCTGGACAGGGGGAGGGAGACCCAGTACTTC. It encodes CAWTHLDRGRETQYF. The entire variable domain, with the rest obtained from reference TRBV30 and TRBJ2-5, is as follows: SQTIHQWPATLVQPVGSPLSLECTVEGTSNPNLYWYRQAAGRGLQLLFYSVGIGQISSEVPQNLSASRPQDRQFILSSKKLLLSDSGFYLCAWTHLDRGRETQYFGPGTRLLVL.

There are many counts of this clonotype. The chain carries TRBV6-6 and TRBJ1-4, with 8 bases matching TRBD1. Unmatched junction bases numbered 1, after V lost 0 bases and J lost 7 bases. The CDR3 runs 14 residues. CDR1 and CDR2 from the germline V gene are MNHNY and SVGAGI (reference sequence). In DNA, the CDR3 is TGTGCCAGCAGTTACTCTGGACAGGGTGAAAAACTGTTTTTT. It translates to CASSYSGQGEKLFF.

This clonotype was detected a few times. The chain is built from TRBV7-9 and TRBJ1-3; no definite D call. Trimming removed 1 base from V and 0 bases from J, with 7 bases in between. Germline V CDR1 and CDR2: SEHNR, FQNEAQ (reference sequence). The CDR3 is 15 amino acids. CDR3 in DNA: TGTGCCAGCAGCTTAGAACGGTTCTCTGGAAACACCATATATTTT. It yields the protein CASSLERFSGNTIYF.

This clonotype was seen ten or more times. V usage is TRBV5-4 and J usage is TRBJ2-7; D may correspond to TRBD1 or TRBD2 (5 bases each). Germline V CDR1 and CDR2: SGHNT, YYREEE (reference sequence). CDR3 length equals 16 residues. V shed 4 bases and J shed 7 bases, with 24 bases lying between them. Here the CDR3 DNA reads TGTGCCAGCAGCCGTCCTACGGGGCAGGGCTACGCGGAGCAGTACTTC. Amino acids: CASSRPTGQGYAEQYF.

In this sample, this clonotype turned up a few times. Germline and junction disagree at one end, which may indicate a read error. V gene TRBV7-7 combines with J gene TRBJ2-2, with D perhaps TRBD1 (5 bases). CDR3 length equals 13 residues. CDR1 is SSHAT, CDR2 FNYEAQ, per germline (reference sequence). The CDR3 protein is CASSLDSNGELFF. As DNA, the CDR3 is TGTGCTAGCAGCTTAGACAGTAACGGGGAGCTGTTTTTT.

Ten or more counts support this clonotype. The chain recombines TRBV4-1 with TRBJ2-7, with 7 positions matching TRBD1. The CDR3 extends over 18 amino acids. The germline gives CDR1 MGHRA, CDR2 YSYEKL. V lost 0 bases and J lost 1; bases outside the gene matches: 12. This chain's CDR3 is CASSQDHPSTGPSYEQYF. The CDR3 DNA reads TGCGCCAGCAGCCAAGATCACCCTTCGACAGGGCCATCCTACGAGCAGTACTTC.

The CDR3 protein is CASSPQTANTEAFF. CDR3 sequence (DNA): TGTGCCAGCAGCCCACAGACAGCGAACACTGAAGCTTTCTTT. The chain couples TRBV7-8 to TRBJ1-1, with D possibly TRBD1 on 5 matching bases. Germline V gene lookup returns CDR1 SGHVS and CDR2 FQNEAQ. The CDR3 covers 14 residues. The V gene lost 5 bases and the J gene lost 1 base, with 11 bases spanning the gap.

This clonotype was picked up many times. This chain links TRBV20-1 with TRBJ1-1; 7 bases are a match to TRBD1. The CDR3 is 13 amino acids. The ends lost 7 bases at V and 5 bases at J; junction bases unmatched: 10. Germline V gene data show CDR1 as DFQATT and CDR2 as SNEGSKA (reference sequence). CDR3 coding DNA: TGCAGTGTTTACCGACAGGGCCGGACTGAAGCTTTCTTT. Translated, it gives CSVYRQGRTEAFF.

This sequence joins TRBV28 and TRBJ1-3, with 8 bases fitting TRBD1. Germline V gene data show CDR1 as MDHEN and CDR2 as SYDVKM. The CDR3 is 14 amino acids. The trim removed 7 bases at V and 8 bases at J, leaving 10 bases unmatched. The CDR3: CASIERTGRYTIYF. CDR3 sequence (DNA): TGTGCCAGCATTGAGAGGACAGGGCGATACACCATATATTTT. Based on the CDR3 plus reference TRBV28 and TRBJ1-3, the full variable domain is DVKVTQSSRYLVKRTGEKVFLECVQDMDHENMFWYRQDPGLGLRLIYFSYDVKMKEKGDIPEGYSVSREKKERFSLILESASTNQTSMYLCASIERTGRYTIYFGEGSWLTVV.

By sample share, this clonotype is medium-sized. The chain couples TRBV4-1 to TRBJ2-1; 7 positions match TRBD2. Germline CDR1 reads MGHRA; CDR2 reads YSYEKL. V was clipped by 1 base and J by 5 bases; unmatched bases: 8. This CDR3 spans 16 amino acids. CDR3 sequence reads: CASSQVAGAVHNEQFF. The CDR3 DNA reads TGCGCCAGCAGCCAAGTGGCGGGAGCTGTACACAATGAGCAGTTCTTC.

CDR3: CASSLHAISYEQYF. The CDR3 DNA reads TGTGCCAGCAGCCTACACGCAATATCCTACGAGCAGTACTTC. The rearrangement uses TRBV9 and TRBJ2-7, with D uncertain. The CDR3 totals 14 residues. CDR1 is SGDLS and CDR2 is YYNGEE in the germline V gene. V was clipped by 4 bases and J by 1 base, with 12 bases between them.

The genes are TRBV5-1 and TRBJ1-1, with unresolved D. Germline lookup yields CDR1 SGHRS and CDR2 YFSETQ. Trimming took 4 bases from V and 8 from J, leaving 12 bases between them. CDR3 size: 12 residues. CDR3 in DNA: TGCGCCAGCAGCGTTCAAGGGTTGGAAGCTTTCTTT. Translation gives CASSVQGLEAFF.

This clonotype was detected many times. The chain uses TRBV2 and TRBJ1-5; 7 bases match TRBD1. This CDR3 contains 14 residues. In germline, CDR1 is SNHLY, CDR2 FYNNEI. V gave up 4 bases and J gave up 6 bases; unmatched junction bases: 6. CDR3 protein: CASSAGGLAQPQHF. The CDR3 bases are TGTGCCAGCAGTGCAGGGGGATTGGCTCAGCCCCAGCATTTT.

This chain joins TRBV6-5 and TRBJ1-3; D gene ambiguous. The germline gives CDR1 MNHEY, CDR2 SVGAGI. The ends were cut back, 6 bases at V and 0 bases at J, with 12 bases in the middle. CDR3 size: 15 residues. CDR3 amino acids: CASRRLINSGNTIYF. Written as DNA, the CDR3 is TGTGCCAGCAGAAGACTGATTAACTCTGGAAACACCATATATTTT.

The table lists this clonotype with many counts. This chain uses TRBV15 with TRBJ2-5; D is perhaps TRBD2 (5 bases). The CDR3 spans 14 residues. V was clipped by 0 bases and J by 5 bases, with 10 bases between them. Germline V gene sequence: CDR1 LNHNV, CDR2 YYDKDF (reference sequence). The CDR3 sequence is CATSRDPSGETQYF. CDR3 DNA sequence: TGTGCCACCAGCAGAGATCCCTCGGGGGAGACCCAGTACTTC.

This clonotype was seen ten or more times. J is TRBJ1-5 and V is TRBV3-1, with no clear D. V was trimmed by 0 bases and J by 6 bases, leaving 12 bases between them. The CDR3 length is 15 residues. Germline loops: CDR1 LGHDT, CDR2 YNNKEL (reference sequence). The chain's CDR3 is CASSQDPGRGQPQHF. CDR3 in DNA: TGTGCCAGCAGCCAAGATCCAGGTCGTGGTCAGCCCCAGCATTTT. Complete variable domain (other parts from reference TRBV3-1 and TRBJ1-5): DTAVSQTPKYLVTQMGNDKSIKCEQNLGHDTMYWYKQDSKKFLKIMFSYNNKELIINETVPNRFSPKSPDKAHLNLHINSLELGDSAVYFCASSQDPGRGQPQHFGDGTRLSIL.

This clonotype occurred many times. The V gene is TRBV5-1, the J gene TRBJ1-4; D might be TRBD1 (6 bases). Trimming took off 3 bases at V and 3 bases at J, with 9 bases between the two ends. The CDR3 spans 14 residues. Germline V gene sequence: CDR1 SGHRS, CDR2 YFSETQ. CDR3 loop: CASSWGAPNEKLFF. CDR3 sequence (DNA): TGCGCCAGCAGCTGGGGGGCACCTAATGAAAAACTGTTTTTT.

The chain has TRBV6-1 and TRBJ2-3, with D possibly matching TRBD2 (6 bases). Germline V gives CDR1 MNHNS, CDR2 SASEGT. The length of the CDR3 is 19 residues. V lost 5 bases and J lost 0, with 24 bases in between. The CDR3 DNA sequence: TGTGCCAGCAGTTGGGGTAGCGGACTCGGTATCTTCAGCACAGATACGCAGTATTTT. It is translated as CASSWGSGLGIFSTDTQYF.

This chain joins TRBV20-1 and TRBJ2-3; D uncertain. The V gene lost 0 bases and the J gene lost 8 bases, with 6 bases spanning the gap. Germline V lookup: CDR1 DFQATT, CDR2 SNEGSKA (reference sequence). The length of the CDR3 is 11 residues. This CDR3 is CSARDLSTQYF. The CDR3 nucleotides are TGCAGTGCTAGAGATCTCAGTACGCAGTATTTT.

This clonotype was recorded many times. The V call is TRBV12-3 or TRBV12-4, the J call TRBJ1-1; D perhaps matches TRBD1 (6 bases). The germline V and J ends were trimmed by 6 bases and 11 bases, with 16 bases remaining between them. This CDR3 is built from 12 residues. The CDR3 is CASSRNREVAFF. The CDR3 DNA reads as TGTGCCAGCAGCCGGAACAGGGAGGTGGCTTTCTTT.

This clonotype appeared many times. The chain has TRBV5-1 and TRBJ2-2; possible D gene TRBD1, 5 bases. V gave up 4 bases and J gave up 5 bases, with 9 bases separating them. This CDR3 spans 13 amino acids. Germline CDR1 and CDR2: SGHRS and YFSETQ. The CDR3 sequence is CASSRQTTGELFF. CDR3 coding DNA: TGCGCCAGCAGCCGACAGACTACCGGGGAGCTGTTTTTT.

This clonotype was detected a few times. V and J are TRBV10-1 and TRBJ2-1; 7 nucleotides line up with TRBD2. Losses at the gene ends were 6 bases for V and 3 bases for J; bases not matched to a gene: 11. The CDR3 runs 16 residues. The germline V gene has CDR1 WNHNN and CDR2 SYGVQD (reference sequence). The CDR3 coding sequence is TGCGCCAGCAGGGCCACGGGAAGCGGGAACTACAATGAGCAGTTCTTC. It specifies CASRATGSGNYNEQFF.

This clonotype was recorded at least ten times. Given a much more abundant clone one base away, this may be a read error. J is TRBJ2-2 and V is TRBV27; unclear D gene. Germline lookup yields CDR1 MNHEY and CDR2 SMNVEV (reference sequence). The V end was cut by 6 bases, the J end by 5 bases, with 7 bases between. CDR3 length equals 12 residues. This CDR3 reads CASRSGTGELFF. DNA for the CDR3: TGTGCCAGCAGGTCAGGAACCGGGGAGCTGTTTTTT.

This clonotype appeared many times. V is TRBV5-1 and J is TRBJ2-2; 10 bases line up with TRBD2. The CDR3 is 17 residues long. J was trimmed by 4 bases and V by 1 base; bases with no gene match: 7. The germline V gene encodes CDR1 SGHRS and CDR2 YFSETQ. The chain's CDR3 is CASSLNQREGSTGELFF. DNA for the CDR3: TGCGCCAGCAGCTTGAATCAGCGGGAGGGGAGCACCGGGGAGCTGTTTTTT.